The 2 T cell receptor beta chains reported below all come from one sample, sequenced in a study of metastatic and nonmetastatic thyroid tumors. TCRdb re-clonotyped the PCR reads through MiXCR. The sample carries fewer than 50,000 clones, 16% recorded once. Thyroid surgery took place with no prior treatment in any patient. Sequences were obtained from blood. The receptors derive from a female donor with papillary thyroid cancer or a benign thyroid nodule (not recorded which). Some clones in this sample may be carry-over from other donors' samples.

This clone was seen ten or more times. Written as DNA, the CDR3 is TGTGCCAGCAGCCATATGAACACTGAAGCTTTCTTT. Its translation: CASSHMNTEAFF. The rearrangement uses TRBV11-2 and TRBJ1-1; no clear D gene. With 5 bases removed from V and 0 bases from J, the gap between germline ends came to 4 bases. Germline lookup yields CDR1 SGHAT and CDR2 FQNNGV. The CDR3 consists of 12 residues.

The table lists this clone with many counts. The CDR3, as DNA: TGTGCCAGCAGCCCCCGGACTAGCGGCACAGATACGCAGTATTTT. It specifies CASSPRTSGTDTQYF. The chain carries TRBV4-2 and TRBJ2-3; 9 positions agree with TRBD2. The CDR3 runs to 15 residues. The germline V gene has CDR1 LGHNA and CDR2 YNFKEQ. V shed 4 bases, J shed 1 base, and the junction held 3 bases outside the gene matches.